In this sample, the clone carrying this TCR beta chain turned up a few times. This CDR3 is built from 14 residues. Trimming removed 7 bases from V and 1 base from J; junction bases left unmatched: 2. The germline gives CDR1 SGHAT, CDR2 FQNNGV. Using its own MiXCR run on the PCR reads, TCRdb lists one record per CDR3 protein. The table records roughly 7,700 distinct CDR3 sequences, around a third of them present only once. This entry comes from a study of molecular identifiers for immune sequencing clone quantification. J is TRBJ2-2 and V is TRBV11-2; 8 bases match TRBD2. The source of this sequence is a human donor in good health. Some libraries in this study had Jurkat cell RNA spiked in. Sequenced sample: naive CD8+ T cells from blood, with Jurkat cell RNA spiked in. Subset given: FACS-sorted CD8+CD4-CCR7+CD45RA+ naive T cells. The CDR3: CASILAGNTGELFF. The CDR3 region has the DNA TGTGCCAGCATCCTAGCGGGGAACACCGGGGAGCTGTTTTTT.